This TCR beta chain is drawn from a study of shared clonotypes between healthy human individuals. This table comes from immunoSEQ multiplex PCR, and its TCRdb copy is limited to in-frame clones, with some not included. The sample yields approximately 980,000 clones, about 80% seen once. There are 14 residues in the CDR3. The V gene's germline CDR1 is SGHRS and CDR2 YFSETQ. Trimming took 6 bases from V and 3 from J, leaving 15 bases between them. The chain has TRBV5-1 and TRBJ1-1, with D perhaps TRBD1 (5 bases). This receptor was taken from a man aged 18-30 years in good health. Sequencing was performed on memory CD4+ T cells sorted from blood. Subset described: CD45RA-negative fraction. The CDR3 DNA reads TGCGCCAGCACTTTTTCAACAGGAGACACTGAAGCTTTCTTT. It specifies CASTFSTGDTEAFF.